This TCR beta chain is drawn from a study of T cell responses to AZD1222 COVID-19 vaccine. Study results and caveats: Breadth and depth of Spike-specific TCRs rose after two AZD1222 doses. There were mostly white British donors and more females than males, and clonal diversity was possibly underestimated. Across spike, vaccine-associated CD4 TCRs were found, dominant at 160-218 and 743-854.

Per the germline V gene, CDR1 is GTSNPN and CDR2 is SVGIG (reference sequence). V lost 2 bases to trimming and J lost 4 bases, with 9 bases between them. CDR3 size: 13 residues. Regarding this clone: What it binds is unknown.

Here immunoSEQ multiplex PCR was the method, and the copy in TCRdb shows in-frame clones only, minus some. The sample shows approximately 140,000 clones, 82% of them seen only once. The clonotype comes from an adult in good health. This chain connects TRBV30 to TRBJ1-5; D not resolved. Source: peripheral blood, taken on day 0 of MenACWY control vaccination. The CDR3 sequence is CAWSYGENQPQHF. The CDR3 DNA reads TGTGCCTGGAGTTATGGGGAGAATCAGCCCCAGCATTTT.